This T cell receptor beta chain was documented in a study of early T cells in non-severe SARS-CoV-2 infection. This clonotype has a count of ten or more. TCRdb passed the 5' RACE reads through MiXCR, listing each CDR3 protein once. The sample yields over 45,000 distinct CDR3 sequences, 8% to 11% seen once. Trimming took off 2 bases at V and 2 bases at J, with 16 bases between the two ends. Germline V gene data show CDR1 as SQVTM and CDR2 as ANQGSEA. The CDR3 spans 15 residues. The V gene is TRBV29-1, the J gene TRBJ2-7; a possible D gene is TRBD2 (5 bases). Input material: whole blood. This receptor was obtained from an adult who was a healthcare worker with PCR-confirmed SARS-CoV-2 infection or an uninfected control (not recorded which). CDR3 loop: CSVEKKGGRTYEQYF. CDR3 DNA sequence: TGCAGCGTTGAAAAAAAAGGAGGTCGAACCTACGAGCAGTACTTC.